These 10 T cell receptor beta chains share one sample of origin, sequenced in a study of cytomegalovirus exposure and HLA in healthy donors. Use of 60 Vbeta and 13 Jbeta primers characterized the PCR. Generated by immunoSEQ multiplex PCR, the TCRdb table keeps only in-frame clones and is missing some. The repertoire holds 100,000 to 150,000 clones, with about four fifths as singletons. The specimen was PBMCs. The receptors were gathered from a woman aged 40 to 50 in good health and CMV-seropositive.

The CDR3 DNA is TGTGCCAGCAGCTCTAGGGACAGCCTAACTAATGAAAAACTGTTTTTT. Its protein is CASSSRDSLTNEKLFF. V gene TRBV5-4 combines with J gene TRBJ1-4; TRBD1 aligns across 7 bases. The ends lost 3 bases at V and 1 base at J; junction bases unmatched: 6. This CDR3 spans 16 amino acids. Per the germline V gene, CDR1 is SGHNT and CDR2 is YYREEE (reference sequence).

This rearrangement joins TRBV12-5 to TRBJ2-7, with D possibly matching TRBD2 (6 bases). Trimming cost V 0 bases and J 5 bases, with 11 bases left between them. Germline CDR1 is LGHNT and CDR2 is FRNRAP. The CDR3 spans 14 residues. This CDR3 is CASGLVGGLHEQYF. The CDR3 coding sequence is TGTGCTAGTGGTTTGGTCGGAGGGCTCCACGAGCAGTACTTC.

This chain uses TRBV19 with TRBJ1-1; the match to TRBD1 covers 9 bases. CDR3 length equals 16 residues. Germline V gives CDR1 LNHDA, CDR2 SQIVND (reference sequence). After removal of 3 bases from V and 0 bases from J, the junction contained 5 bases not matched to a gene. CDR3 amino acids: CASSIIGTGMNTEAFF. The CDR3 DNA sequence: TGTGCCAGTAGTATCATCGGGACAGGGATGAACACTGAAGCTTTCTTT.

The rearrangement links TRBV7-9 to TRBJ1-1, with D perhaps TRBD1 (6 bases). This CDR3 region has 15 residues. Trimming left V 2 bases short and J 0 bases short, with 10 bases between. Germline V gene sequence: CDR1 SEHNR, CDR2 FQNEAQ (reference sequence). This chain's CDR3 is CASSLTRTVNTEAFF. The CDR3 DNA reads as TGTGCCAGCAGCTTAACTCGGACAGTGAACACTGAAGCTTTCTTT.

The V gene is TRBV11-1, the J gene TRBJ2-1, with 10 bases lining up with TRBD2. With 6 bases clipped from V and 8 bases from J, the junction kept 13 bases outside the gene matches. The CDR3 is 16 residues long. Germline CDR1 reads SGHAT; CDR2 reads FQDESV (reference sequence). CDR3 nucleotides: TGTGCCAGCAGGCGAGAAGTAGCGGGGGGAGTCCATGAGCAGTTCTTC. It is translated as CASRREVAGGVHEQFF.

The chain combines TRBV13 with TRBJ2-7, with TRBD2 matching over 10 bases. Losses at the gene ends were 5 bases for V and 4 bases for J; bases not matched to a gene: 11. The CDR3 is 16 residues long. Germline loops: CDR1 PRHDT, CDR2 FYEKMQ (reference sequence). CDR3 loop: CASSPGSGRANYEQYF. As DNA, the CDR3 is TGTGCCAGCAGCCCGGGGAGCGGGAGGGCGAATTACGAGCAGTACTTC.

This clone was recorded a few times. The chain recombines TRBV19 with TRBJ1-2; weak D call: TRBD1 (6 bases). Germline loops: CDR1 LNHDA, CDR2 SQIVND (reference sequence). The V and J ends lost 2 bases and 5 bases respectively, with 9 bases between them. The CDR3 sequence is 13 residues long. In DNA form, the CDR3 reads TGTGCCAGTAGTATATTGGACAGATATGGCTACACCTTC. Amino acid sequence: CASSILDRYGYTF.

CDR3 region: CASSLASRAYEQYF. As DNA, the CDR3 is TGCGCCAGCAGCTTGGCGAGTCGCGCCTACGAGCAGTACTTC. This sequence joins TRBV5-1 and TRBJ2-7, with no clear D. The V and J ends lost 0 bases and 2 bases respectively, with 9 bases between them. The CDR3 runs to 14 residues. Germline CDR1 reads SGHRS; CDR2 reads YFSETQ.

V is TRBV4-1 and J is TRBJ2-1; D ambiguous. The CDR3 is 18 residues long. Looked up from germline, CDR1 is MGHRA and CDR2 is YSYEKL. Deletions cut 0 bases from V and 0 bases from J, with 15 bases between. The CDR3 DNA sequence: TGCGCCAGCAGCCAAGATCTGAGTATAGCTAGCTCCTACAATGAGCAGTTCTTC. This encodes CASSQDLSIASSYNEQFF.

This chain links TRBV7-9 with TRBJ2-1; no definite D call. Trimming pared 5 bases from V and 0 bases from J, leaving 8 bases between. The CDR3 is 14 residues long. CDR1 is SEHNR, CDR2 FQNEAQ, per germline (reference sequence). The CDR3 protein is CASSPKSSYNEQFF. The CDR3 DNA reads as TGTGCCAGCAGCCCTAAGAGCTCCTACAATGAGCAGTTCTTC.